One T cell receptor beta chain is described in this entry. Its antigen remains unidentified. These data are taken from a study of response to subunit inactivated influenza vaccine. General study points: Authors suggested each seasonal flu vaccination may recruit only limited numbers of new T cells.

This CDR3 region has 16 residues. Germline V gives CDR1 DFQATT, CDR2 SNEGSKA (reference sequence). The germline V and J ends were trimmed by 3 bases and 6 bases, with 23 bases remaining between them. TCRdb recomputed calls from the RT-PCR reads with MiXCR, one row per CDR3 protein. The repertoire holds 530,000 or so distinct CDR3 sequences, with 10% to 15% as singletons. The chain couples TRBV20-1 to TRBJ1-1, with a weak D call TRBD1 (5 bases). This specimen consisted of PBMCs from blood, obtained on the day of vaccination. This sequence originates from a man in his forties or fifties who received an inactivated influenza vaccine. The CDR3 DNA reads as TGCAGTGCTAGGAGGGGAGGGACTCCCCGGAGGGCTGAAGCTTTCTTT. Translating gives CSARRGGTPRRAEAFF.